This T cell receptor beta chain was identified in a study of T cell responses to AZD1222 COVID-19 vaccine. General study findings and limits: Repertoire sampling was restricted to post-peak T cell response timepoints. There were vaccine-associated CD4 TCRs across spike, dominant at 160-218 and 743-854.

Germline values: CDR1 SGHDT, CDR2 YYEEEE. The V gene end was trimmed by 4 bases and the J gene end by 4 bases; junction bases not matched to a gene: 10. The CDR3 sequence is 18 residues long. With regard to this clone: Its cognate antigen is unknown.

The data were produced by immunoSEQ multiplex PCR, yet TCRdb's version contains in-frame clones alone and is incomplete. The table shows about 59,000 clones, with 84% occurring only once. This clonotype was sampled from an adult in good health. The chain links TRBV5-6 to TRBJ2-1, with 14 bases aligning to TRBD2. The sample consisted of peripheral blood, taken on day 0 of AZD1222 vaccination. CDR3 coding DNA: TGTGCCAGCAGCCCCGGACTAGCGGGGGGCCCCCCTTACAATGAGCAGTTCTTC. Protein product: CASSPGLAGGPPYNEQFF.